This T cell receptor beta chain was recovered during a study of tumor and adjacent non-tumor tissue in lung cancer. The V and J ends lost 5 bases and 3 bases respectively, with 17 bases between them. The germline gives CDR1 MNHEY, CDR2 SVGAGI. The CDR3 is 16 amino acids. TCRbeta libraries were built with three rounds of nested PCR, modified from ARM-PCR. TCRdb redid the calling of the multiplex PCR reads with MiXCR, one entry per CDR3 protein. This table has approximately 140,000 distinct CDR3 sequences, around 60% appearing once. The template was RNA from unsorted bulk tissue. As regards this clonotype: A read error may be the cause here, since a much bigger clone is one base away.

J is TRBJ1-5 and V is TRBV6-5; tentatively, D is TRBD1 (5 bases). The TCR originated in a man between 60 and 70 years old with small cell lung cancer. Sequenced sample: lung tumor tissue. CDR3 loop: CASSRAAGRNNQPQHF. In DNA form, the CDR3 reads TGTGCCAGCAGTCGTGCGGCGGGACGTAACAATCAGCCCCAGCATTTT.